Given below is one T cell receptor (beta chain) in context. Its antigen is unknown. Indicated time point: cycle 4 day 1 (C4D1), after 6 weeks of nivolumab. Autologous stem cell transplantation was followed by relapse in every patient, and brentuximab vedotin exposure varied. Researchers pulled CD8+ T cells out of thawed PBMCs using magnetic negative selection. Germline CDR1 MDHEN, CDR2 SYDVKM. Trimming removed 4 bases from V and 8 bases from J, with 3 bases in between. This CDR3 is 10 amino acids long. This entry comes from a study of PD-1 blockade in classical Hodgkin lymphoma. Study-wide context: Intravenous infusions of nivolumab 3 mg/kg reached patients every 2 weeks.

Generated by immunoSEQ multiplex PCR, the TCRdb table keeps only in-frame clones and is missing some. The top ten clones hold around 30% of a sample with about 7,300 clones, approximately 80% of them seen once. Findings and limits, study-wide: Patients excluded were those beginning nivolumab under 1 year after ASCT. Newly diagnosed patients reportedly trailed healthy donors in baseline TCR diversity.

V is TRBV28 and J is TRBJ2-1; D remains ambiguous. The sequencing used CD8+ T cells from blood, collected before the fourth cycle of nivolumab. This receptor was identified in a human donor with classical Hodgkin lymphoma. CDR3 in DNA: TGTGCCAGCAGTTATGATGAGCAGTTCTTC. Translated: CASSYDEQFF.